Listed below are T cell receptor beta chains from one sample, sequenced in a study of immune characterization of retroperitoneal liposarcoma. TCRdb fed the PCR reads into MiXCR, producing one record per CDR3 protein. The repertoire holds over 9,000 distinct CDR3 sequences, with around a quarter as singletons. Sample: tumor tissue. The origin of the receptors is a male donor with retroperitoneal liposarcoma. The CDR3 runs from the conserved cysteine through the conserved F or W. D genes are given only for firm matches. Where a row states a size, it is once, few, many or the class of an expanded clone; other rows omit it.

CDR3aa: CASRRPGQGGEQFF
CDR3nt: TGTGCCAGCAGACGCCCGGGACAGGGTGGTGAGCAGTTCTTC
j_gene: TRBJ2-1
d_gene: TRBD1
abundance: few
v_gene: TRBV27

CDR3aa: CASSFGGDTDTQYF
CDR3nt: TGTGCCAGCAGCTTCGGGGGTGACACAGATACGCAGTATTTT
j_gene: TRBJ2-3
d_gene: .
abundance: medium-sized
v_gene: TRBV11-3

CDR3aa: CASSFLNEQFF
CDR3nt: TGTGCCAGCAGTTTCCTGAATGAGCAGTTCTTC
j_gene: TRBJ2-1
d_gene: .
abundance: .
v_gene: TRBV12-3/TRBV12-4

CDR3aa: CASSYGSGGYTGELFF
CDR3nt: TGTGCCAGCAGTTACGGTTCAGGGGGATACACCGGGGAGCTGTTTTTT
j_gene: TRBJ2-2
d_gene: TRBD1
abundance: .
v_gene: TRBV6-6

CDR3aa: CASSPGGRTLRGPGELFF
CDR3nt: TGTGCCAGCAGTCCCGGAGGAAGAACGCTCCGGGGTCCCGGGGAGCTGTTTTTT
j_gene: TRBJ2-2
d_gene: .
abundance: .
v_gene: TRBV12-3/TRBV12-4

CDR3aa: CASSPRTGNYEQFF
CDR3nt: TGTGCCAGCAGCCCGCGCACGGGGAACTACGAGCAGTTCTTC
j_gene: TRBJ2-1
d_gene: .
abundance: many
v_gene: TRBV7-6

CDR3aa: CASSQGTASTDTQYF
CDR3nt: TGTGCCAGCAGCCAAGGGACAGCTAGCACAGATACGCAGTATTTT
j_gene: TRBJ2-3
d_gene: TRBD1
abundance: .
v_gene: TRBV5-6

CDR3aa: CASTSAGEQYF
CDR3nt: TGTGCCAGCACCTCGGCGGGGGAGCAGTACTTC
j_gene: TRBJ2-7
d_gene: .
abundance: medium-sized
v_gene: TRBV6-1

CDR3aa: CASKAQRDGGDTF
CDR3nt: TGTGCCAGCAAGGCCCAGAGAGACGGGGGAGACACCTTC
j_gene: TRBJ1-2
d_gene: .
abundance: medium-sized
v_gene: TRBV6-1

CDR3aa: CASGRDLRTASDDEQFF
CDR3nt: TGTGCCAGCGGCAGGGACCTCCGGACCGCCAGTGACGATGAGCAGTTCTTC
j_gene: TRBJ2-1
d_gene: .
abundance: medium-sized
v_gene: TRBV27

CDR3aa: CASRVRGEGEQYF
CDR3nt: TGTGCCAGCAGGGTCAGGGGGGAAGGTGAGCAGTACTTC
j_gene: TRBJ2-5
d_gene: .
abundance: many
v_gene: TRBV6-1

CDR3aa: CASSLGGISTDTQYF
CDR3nt: TGTGCCAGCAGTCTTGGCGGGATTAGCACAGATACGCAGTATTTT
j_gene: TRBJ2-3
d_gene: .
abundance: many
v_gene: TRBV27

CDR3aa: CASSSGQWEEQYF
CDR3nt: TGTGCCAGCAGCTCCGGACAGTGGGAGGAGCAGTACTTC
j_gene: TRBJ2-7
d_gene: .
abundance: medium-sized
v_gene: TRBV7-6

CDR3aa: CASSERGTEQFF
CDR3nt: TGTGCCAGCAGTGAAAGGGGGACAGAGCAGTTCTTC
j_gene: TRBJ2-1
d_gene: .
abundance: medium-sized
v_gene: TRBV6-1

CDR3aa: CASRTGDTGELFF
CDR3nt: TGTGCCAGCAGGACAGGGGACACCGGGGAGCTGTTTTTT
j_gene: TRBJ2-2
d_gene: TRBD1
abundance: few
v_gene: TRBV27

CDR3aa: CASSRDGFGNYGYTF
CDR3nt: TGTGCCAGCAGTCGAGACGGATTCGGTAACTATGGCTACACCTTC
j_gene: TRBJ1-2
d_gene: .
abundance: .
v_gene: TRBV12-3/TRBV12-4

CDR3aa: CASGTYRESGYTF
CDR3nt: TGTGCTAGTGGTACCTACAGGGAGTCTGGCTACACCTTC
j_gene: TRBJ1-2
d_gene: .
abundance: many
v_gene: TRBV12-5

CDR3aa: CASSEAASGSGETQYF
CDR3nt: TGTGCCAGCAGTGAAGCGGCTAGCGGGAGTGGGGAGACCCAGTACTTC
j_gene: TRBJ2-5
d_gene: TRBD2
abundance: .
v_gene: TRBV6-1

CDR3aa: CASKSDRMGIAKNIQYF
CDR3nt: TGCGCCAGCAAGTCGGACAGGATGGGTATAGCCAAAAACATTCAGTACTTC
j_gene: TRBJ2-4
d_gene: TRBD1
abundance: few
v_gene: TRBV10-2

CDR3aa: CASSLAGQGYNEQFF
CDR3nt: TGTGCCAGCAGTTTAGCGGGACAGGGTTACAATGAGCAGTTCTTC
j_gene: TRBJ2-1
d_gene: TRBD1
abundance: few
v_gene: TRBV27

CDR3aa: CASSEGLAGEGPLTDTQYF
CDR3nt: TGCGCCAGCAGTGAGGGACTAGCCGGAGAAGGCCCCCTCACAGATACGCAGTATTTT
j_gene: TRBJ2-3
d_gene: TRBD2
abundance: .
v_gene: TRBV10-2

CDR3aa: CASRPGTLNTEAFF
CDR3nt: TGTGCCAGCAGACCTGGGACATTGAACACTGAAGCTTTCTTT
j_gene: TRBJ1-1
d_gene: .
abundance: many
v_gene: TRBV6-1

CDR3aa: CASSSAGNTDTQYF
CDR3nt: TGTGCCAGCAGCTCGGCAGGGAACACAGATACGCAGTATTTT
j_gene: TRBJ2-3
d_gene: .
abundance: .
v_gene: TRBV11-3

CDR3aa: CASSLKLAGIPNEQFF
CDR3nt: TGTGCCAGCAGCTTGAAACTAGCGGGTATTCCGAATGAGCAGTTCTTC
j_gene: TRBJ2-1
d_gene: TRBD2
abundance: .
v_gene: TRBV5-4

CDR3aa: CASSPGTGAYEQFF
CDR3nt: TGTGCCAGCAGCCCTGGGACAGGGGCCTACGAGCAGTTCTTC
j_gene: TRBJ2-1
d_gene: TRBD1
abundance: few
v_gene: TRBV6-1

CDR3aa: CASSDWGGGTSTDTQYF
CDR3nt: TGTGCCAGCAGTGACTGGGGAGGAGGAACTAGCACAGATACGCAGTATTTT
j_gene: TRBJ2-3
d_gene: .
abundance: medium-sized
v_gene: TRBV6-1

CDR3aa: CASRPGGGTEAFF
CDR3nt: TGTGCCAGCAGGCCAGGGGGGGGCACTGAAGCTTTCTTT
j_gene: TRBJ1-1
d_gene: TRBD1
abundance: few
v_gene: TRBV7-6

CDR3aa: CASRLLGGEQFF
CDR3nt: TGTGCCAGCAGGCTTCTAGGAGGTGAGCAGTTCTTC
j_gene: TRBJ2-1
d_gene: .
abundance: medium-sized
v_gene: TRBV12-3/TRBV12-4

CDR3aa: CASSLGQGTGELFF
CDR3nt: TGTGCCAGCAGCTTAGGACAGGGGACCGGGGAGCTGTTTTTT
j_gene: TRBJ2-2
d_gene: TRBD1
abundance: many
v_gene: TRBV7-9

CDR3aa: CASSHNLEAFF
CDR3nt: TGTGCCAGCAGCCACAACCTTGAAGCTTTCTTT
j_gene: TRBJ1-1
d_gene: .
abundance: .
v_gene: TRBV6-8

CDR3aa: CASRLGLAGGPYADTQYF
CDR3nt: TGTGCCAGCAGACTAGGACTAGCGGGAGGCCCTTATGCAGATACGCAGTATTTT
j_gene: TRBJ2-3
d_gene: TRBD2
abundance: .
v_gene: TRBV27

CDR3aa: CASSFNNEQYF
CDR3nt: TGTGCCAGCAGTTTCAACAATGAGCAGTACTTC
j_gene: TRBJ2-7
d_gene: .
abundance: many
v_gene: TRBV6-1

CDR3aa: CAIRETATSSYEQYF
CDR3nt: TGTGCCATCAGGGAGACAGCGACTAGCTCCTACGAGCAGTACTTC
j_gene: TRBJ2-7
d_gene: .
abundance: .
v_gene: TRBV10-3

CDR3aa: CASLPGGMNTEAFF
CDR3nt: TGTGCCAGCCTCCCCGGGGGAATGAACACTGAAGCTTTCTTT
j_gene: TRBJ1-1
d_gene: .
abundance: many
v_gene: TRBV7-2

CDR3aa: CASTKGTVYNEQFF
CDR3nt: TGTGCCAGCACAAAAGGGACAGTCTACAATGAGCAGTTCTTC
j_gene: TRBJ2-1
d_gene: TRBD1
abundance: many
v_gene: TRBV7-2

CDR3aa: CASSLGAPGGGYEQFF
CDR3nt: TGTGCCAGCAGCTTAGGGGCCCCAGGGGGGGGCTACGAGCAGTTCTTC
j_gene: TRBJ2-1
d_gene: .
abundance: medium-sized
v_gene: TRBV7-2

CDR3aa: CASSPRLDYNEQFF
CDR3nt: TGTGCCAGCAGCCCACGCCTTGATTACAATGAGCAGTTCTTC
j_gene: TRBJ2-1
d_gene: .
abundance: few
v_gene: TRBV27

CDR3aa: CASSLAGGPHEQYF
CDR3nt: TGTGCCAGCAGTCTAGCGGGAGGGCCCCACGAGCAGTACTTC
j_gene: TRBJ2-7
d_gene: TRBD2
abundance: few
v_gene: TRBV12-3/TRBV12-4

CDR3aa: CASSTLTRKETQFF
CDR3nt: TGTGCCAGCAGCACACTGACTAGGAAGGAGACCCAGTTCTTC
j_gene: TRBJ2-1
d_gene: .
abundance: .
v_gene: TRBV7-8

CDR3aa: CASSMLPSGGETQYF
CDR3nt: TGTGCCAGTAGTATGCTGCCTAGCGGGGGTGAGACCCAGTACTTC
j_gene: TRBJ2-5
d_gene: TRBD2
abundance: .
v_gene: TRBV19

CDR3aa: CASSLTTYGYTF
CDR3nt: TGTGCCAGCAGCCTCACCACCTATGGCTACACCTTC
j_gene: TRBJ1-2
d_gene: .
abundance: few
v_gene: TRBV7-2

CDR3aa: CASSELAGEGSEQFF
CDR3nt: TGTGCCAGCAGTGAACTAGCGGGAGAAGGGAGTGAGCAGTTCTTC
j_gene: TRBJ2-1
d_gene: TRBD2
abundance: medium-sized
v_gene: TRBV6-1

CDR3aa: CASKIQAAVLSPLHF
CDR3nt: TGTGCCAGCAAAATCCAGGCGGCGGTTCTTTCACCCCTCCACTTT
j_gene: TRBJ1-6
d_gene: .
abundance: .
v_gene: TRBV6-1

CDR3aa: CASSLGLETAKETQYF
CDR3nt: TGTGCCAGCAGCTTAGGCCTCGAAACAGCGAAAGAGACCCAGTACTTC
j_gene: TRBJ2-5
d_gene: .
abundance: medium-sized
v_gene: TRBV7-2